Following are 27 T cell receptor beta chains from one sample sequenced in a study of cytomegalovirus exposure and HLA in healthy donors. Method: immunoSEQ multiplex PCR; TCRdb's copy keeps in-frame clones and lacks some. The data show 65,000 to 85,000 clones, with 95% seen just once and under 0.9% held by the top ten. Input material: PBMCs. The receptor set was obtained from a woman aged 18 to 35 in good health and CMV-seronegative.

The V gene is TRBV7-2, the J gene TRBJ2-7; 9 nucleotides line up with TRBD1. The junction had 6 bases not matched to a gene; V was cut back by 2 bases and J by 4 bases. This CDR3 spans 15 amino acids. Germline CDR1 SGHTA, CDR2 FQGNSA. The CDR3 bases are TGTGCCAGCAGCTTAAGCGGACAGGGGTGGTACGAGCAGTACTTC. Amino acid sequence: CASSLSGQGWYEQYF. The complete variable domain, with remaining parts taken from reference TRBV7-2 and TRBJ2-7, reads GAGVSQSPSNKVTEKGKDVELRCDPISGHTALYWYRQSLGQGLEFLIYFQGNSAPDKSGLPSDRFSAERTGGSVSTLTIQRTQQEDSAVYLCASSLSGQGWYEQYFGPGTRLTVT.

This chain uses TRBV10-1 with TRBJ1-1, with TRBD1 as a possible D gene (5 bases). From germline, CDR1 is WNHNN and CDR2 SYGVQD (reference sequence). There are 13 residues in the CDR3. V dropped 8 bases and J dropped 11 bases, with 21 bases sitting between them. For the CDR3, the DNA is TGCGCCAGCTCCCAAGGTTGGGGGGAGAAGGCTTTCTTT. Protein sequence: CASSQGWGEKAFF.

This clone has a single count. The chain joins TRBV7-8 to TRBJ2-1; no definite D call. Trimming cost V 1 base and J 5 bases, with 12 bases left between them. The CDR3 consists of 15 residues. Germline V lookup: CDR1 SGHVS, CDR2 FQNEAQ. The CDR3 protein is CASSLGHSLNNEQFF. DNA for the CDR3: TGTGCCAGCAGCTTAGGACACAGCCTCAACAATGAGCAGTTCTTC.

The rearrangement joins TRBV6-4 to TRBJ2-7; the D gene is possibly TRBD2 (5 bases). The V gene's germline CDR1 is MRHNA and CDR2 SNTAGT. The V and J ends lost 5 bases and 3 bases respectively, with 14 bases between them. The CDR3 consists of 14 residues. CDR3 nucleotides: TGTGCCAGCAGTCCCCAGGTGGAGGACTACGAGCAGTACTTC. It codes for CASSPQVEDYEQYF.

The rearrangement links TRBV29-1 to TRBJ2-7; 10 nucleotides agree with TRBD2. With 6 bases clipped from V and 2 bases from J, the junction kept 13 bases outside the gene matches. Germline V gives CDR1 SQVTM, CDR2 ANQGSEA. CDR3 length equals 16 residues. Here the CDR3 reads CSVAPPASGSTYEQYF. In nucleotides, the CDR3 is TGCAGCGTGGCCCCCCCGGCTAGCGGGAGCACCTACGAGCAGTACTTC.

This clone showed up just once. Other nucleotide sequences from this sample produce the same CDR3. The chain combines TRBV18 with TRBJ2-5; 9 bases agree with TRBD1. Trimming took 3 bases from V and 5 from J; bases not matched to a gene: 4. The CDR3 length is 14 residues. Germline-derived CDR1 and CDR2 are KGHSH and LQKENI. CDR3 nucleotide sequence: TGTGCCAGCTCACCCGGGACAGGGAGGGAGACCCAGTACTTC. Amino acids: CASSPGTGRETQYF.

V and J are TRBV6-6 and TRBJ2-1; 7 bases align to TRBD2. Germline assignment: CDR1 MNHNY and CDR2 SVGAGI (reference sequence). V trimming: 5 bases; J trimming: 6 bases; junction bases outside the gene matches: 4. This CDR3 comprises 13 residues. The CDR3 protein is CASSLSGVNEQFF. The CDR3 nucleotides are TGTGCCAGCAGTCTCAGCGGGGTCAATGAGCAGTTCTTC.

This rearrangement joins TRBV18 to TRBJ1-4; D is ambiguous. CDR1 KGHSH and CDR2 LQKENI come from the germline V gene. CDR3 size: 15 residues. V lost 2 bases, J lost 5 bases, and 12 bases lay in between. CDR3 amino acids: CASSPMTLMNEKLFF. The CDR3 nucleotides read TGTGCCAGCTCACCAATGACTCTGATGAATGAAAAACTGTTTTTT. Full variable domain (missing parts from reference TRBV18 and TRBJ1-4): NAGVMQNPRHLVRRRGQEARLRCSPMKGHSHVYWYRQLPEEGLKFMVYLQKENIIDESGMPKERFSAEFPKEGPSILRIQQVVRGDSAAYFCASSPMTLMNEKLFFGSGTQLSVL.

This chain joins TRBV7-6 and TRBJ2-3; 7 bases match TRBD1. V was pared by 5 bases and J by 2 bases, with 7 bases of the junction left unmatched. CDR1 and CDR2 (germline): SGHVS, FNYEAQ. The CDR3 runs 15 residues. The CDR3 DNA follows: TGTGCCAGCAGCCAGACAGGGATTTACACAGATACGCAGTATTTT. Its translation: CASSQTGIYTDTQYF.

The chain links TRBV25-1 to TRBJ1-1; tentative D call: TRBD1 (6 bases). V lost 3 bases, J lost 4 bases, and 15 bases lay in between. Germline V gives CDR1 MGHDK, CDR2 SYGVNS. CDR3 length equals 15 residues. The CDR3 reads CASSETTGMGTEAFF. The CDR3 bases are TGTGCCAGCAGTGAGACCACAGGGATGGGCACTGAAGCTTTCTTT. Combining the CDR3 with reference TRBV25-1 and TRBJ1-1 gives the whole variable domain EADIYQTPRYLVIGTGKKITLECSQTMGHDKMYWYQQDPGMELHLIHYSYGVNSTEKGDLSSESTVSRIRTEHFPLTLESARPSHTSQYLCASSETTGMGTEAFFGQGTRLTVV.

The genes are TRBV12-5 and TRBJ2-5; perhaps TRBD1 as D (7 bases). This CDR3 contains 14 residues. Germline V gives CDR1 LGHNT, CDR2 FRNRAP. The V gene lost 6 bases and the J gene lost 5 bases, with 16 bases spanning the gap. This CDR3 reads CASGEGASAETQYF. For the CDR3, the DNA is TGTGCTAGTGGGGAGGGGGCAAGCGCGGAGACCCAGTACTTC.

The DNA of the CDR3 is TGTGCCAGCAGCCCAGGGACAGACACTGAAGCTTTCTTT. It translates to CASSPGTDTEAFF. This chain links TRBV7-9 with TRBJ1-1, with 7 bases aligning to TRBD1. V trimming: 5 bases; J trimming: 3 bases; junction bases outside the gene matches: 3. The CDR3 loop spans 13 amino acids. Germline V gene data show CDR1 as SEHNR and CDR2 as FQNEAQ (reference sequence).

The gene calls are TRBV19 and TRBJ2-2, with 7 positions matching TRBD2. The germline gives CDR1 LNHDA, CDR2 SQIVND (reference sequence). With 8 bases clipped from V and 5 bases from J, the junction kept 8 bases outside the gene matches. This CDR3 contains 14 residues. This CDR3 is CASAGEALTGELFF. The CDR3 nucleotides read TGTGCCAGTGCGGGGGAGGCCTTAACCGGGGAGCTGTTTTTT.

The rearrangement uses TRBV7-9 and TRBJ2-7; D is possibly TRBD1 (6 bases). The germline V and J ends were trimmed by 2 bases and 4 bases, with 18 bases remaining between them. Germline V gene data show CDR1 as SEHNR and CDR2 as FQNEAQ (reference sequence). The CDR3 consists of 16 residues. Written as DNA, the CDR3 is TGTGCCAGCAGCTTACCCCTACAGGGTAGGGCGTACGAGCAGTACTTC. Translating it yields CASSLPLQGRAYEQYF. The whole variable domain, remainder taken from reference TRBV7-9 and TRBJ2-7, is DTGVSQNPRHKITKRGQNVTFRCDPISEHNRLYWYRQTLGQGPEFLTYFQNEAQLEKSRLLSDRFSAERPKGSFSTLEIQRTEQGDSAMYLCASSLPLQGRAYEQYFGPGTRLTVT.

Concerning this clone itself: Other DNA sequences within the sample encode an identical CDR3. This chain uses TRBV13 with TRBJ1-1; 7 bases line up with TRBD1. Losses at the gene ends were 7 bases for V and 1 base for J; bases not matched to a gene: 12. Germline assignment: CDR1 PRHDT and CDR2 FYEKMQ (reference sequence). The CDR3 has 16 amino acids. CDR3 nucleotides: TGTGCCAGCATGACGACAGGGTTAATCTCGAACACTGAAGCTTTCTTT. This encodes CASMTTGLISNTEAFF.

The CDR3: CASSILPAGGTYNEQFF. Here the CDR3 DNA reads TGTGCCAGTAGTATACTCCCAGCGGGTGGGACCTACAATGAGCAGTTCTTC. The chain carries TRBV19 and TRBJ2-1, with D perhaps matching TRBD2 (6 bases). V gave up 2 bases and J gave up 2 bases, with 16 bases separating them. The CDR3 covers 17 residues. Germline CDR1 and CDR2: LNHDA and SQIVND (reference sequence).

The rearrangement uses TRBV5-4 and TRBJ2-7; D is perhaps TRBD1 (6 bases). The CDR3 totals 15 residues. Trimming pared 3 bases from V and 0 bases from J, leaving 13 bases between. Germline V gene data show CDR1 as SGHNT and CDR2 as YYREEE (reference sequence). DNA of the CDR3: TGTGCCAGCAGCTCTCCGGGACAAAGCTCCTACGAGCAGTACTTC. Protein product: CASSSPGQSSYEQYF.

The gene calls are TRBV15 and TRBJ1-5; D ambiguous. V was shortened by 0 bases and J by 3 bases, with 3 bases between the two germline ends. The CDR3 is 13 amino acids. Germline V CDR1 and CDR2: LNHNV, YYDKDF (reference sequence). The CDR3 reads CATSRDLNQPQHF. CDR3 coding DNA: TGTGCCACCAGCAGAGATCTCAATCAGCCCCAGCATTTT.

V usage is TRBV18 and J usage is TRBJ2-2; D remains unclear. With 3 bases removed from V and 3 bases from J, the gap between germline ends came to 5 bases. The CDR3 spans 13 residues. Germline V gives CDR1 KGHSH, CDR2 LQKENI. The CDR3 DNA reads as TGTGCCAGCTCACCTACGGACACCGGGGAGCTGTTTTTT. This translates into CASSPTDTGELFF.

The DNA for the CDR3 is TGTGCCAGCAGCTTGGTAGCGGGAGAAAATGAGCAGTTCTTC. It encodes CASSLVAGENEQFF. The V call is TRBV5-4, the J call TRBJ2-1; TRBD2 agrees at 9 bases. CDR3 length equals 14 residues. Germline V gene data show CDR1 as SGHNT and CDR2 as YYREEE (reference sequence). The J segment lost 7 bases and the V segment lost 0 bases, leaving 2 bases of the junction unmatched.

The chain uses TRBV10-1 and TRBJ2-5; weak D call: TRBD2 (6 bases). Germline CDR1 WNHNN, CDR2 SYGVQD (reference sequence). The CDR3 covers 17 residues. The V end lost 3 bases, the J end lost 5 bases, and 22 bases lay between the germline ends. CDR3 sequence: CASSEGLPTSEGETQYF. CDR3 sequence (DNA): TGCGCCAGCAGTGAAGGACTACCGACCTCCGAGGGGGAGACCCAGTACTTC.

In its sample, this clone was seen once. The rearrangement joins TRBV5-1 to TRBJ2-5; tentative D call: TRBD2 (7 bases). Trimming pared 5 bases from V and 7 bases from J, leaving 15 bases between. This CDR3 comprises 13 residues. The V gene's germline CDR1 is SGHRS and CDR2 YFSETQ. CDR3 in amino acids: CASRLSGEGTQYF. DNA for the CDR3: TGCGCCAGCAGGCTTTCAGGGGAGGGGACCCAGTACTTC. The full variable domain, with the rest looked up from reference TRBV5-1 and TRBJ2-5, is KAGVTQTPRYLIKTRGQQVTLSCSPISGHRSVSWYQQTPGQGLQFLFEYFSETQRNKGNFPGRFSGRQFSNSRSEMNVSTLELGDSALYLCASRLSGEGTQYFGPGTRLLVL.

The chain recombines TRBV5-4 with TRBJ1-1, with 7 positions matching TRBD1. Looked up from germline, CDR1 is SGHNT and CDR2 is YYREEE (reference sequence). The CDR3 is made up of 14 amino acids. J was trimmed by 1 base and V by 2 bases; bases with no gene match: 2. CDR3 sequence: CASSFGTANTEAFF. CDR3 nucleotides: TGTGCCAGCAGCTTCGGGACAGCGAACACTGAAGCTTTCTTT.

The genes are TRBV7-2 and TRBJ1-5, with D unclear. Germline V gene lookup returns CDR1 SGHTA and CDR2 FQGNSA. V lost 5 bases to trimming and J lost 7 bases, with 18 bases between them. This CDR3 contains 15 residues. Here the CDR3 DNA reads TGTGCCAGCAGCCTCCAGACCACCCGGGGACAGCCCCAGCATTTT. It codes for CASSLQTTRGQPQHF.

J is TRBJ2-5 and V is TRBV5-1; 10 positions match TRBD2. Trimming at V came to 6 bases and at J to 5 bases, leaving 16 bases not matched to a gene. Germline V lookup: CDR1 SGHRS, CDR2 YFSETQ. This CDR3 region has 17 residues. CDR3 DNA sequence: TGCGCCAGCACACTTACGCCAGCGGGAGGGGTCGGGGAGACCCAGTACTTC. This codes for CASTLTPAGGVGETQYF.

This clone was seen once. The chain uses TRBV9 and TRBJ2-1; D not resolved. Germline lookup yields CDR1 SGDLS and CDR2 YYNGEE. The CDR3 runs to 15 residues. Between the trimmed V and J ends, which lost 4 bases and 0 bases, there was a span of 11 bases. Written as DNA, the CDR3 is TGTGCCAGCAGCCCCGACACTTACTCCTACAATGAGCAGTTCTTC. Its translation is CASSPDTYSYNEQFF.

This sequence joins TRBV7-9 and TRBJ1-5; 8 nucleotides align to TRBD1. CDR3 size: 14 residues. Trimming cost V 5 bases and J 6 bases; bases outside gene matches: 6. Germline lookup yields CDR1 SEHNR and CDR2 FQNEAQ (reference sequence). The CDR3 region has the DNA TGTGCCAGCAGCGCAGGACAGGGCGTTCAGCCCCAGCATTTT. Encoded protein: CASSAGQGVQPQHF.